The 13 T cell receptor beta chains in this list originate from one sample, sequenced in a study of blood T cell repertoires in COVID-19. Assay used: immunoSEQ multiplex PCR; TCRdb lists only in-frame clones, some missing. The sample lists about 230,000 clones, just under 90% occurring once. The sample comprised peripheral blood. Receptors originate from a man under 40 with COVID-19, enrolled during active disease.

V gene TRBV28 combines with J gene TRBJ1-4, with 9 bases fitting TRBD1. The V gene end was trimmed by 5 bases and the J gene end by 8 bases; junction bases not matched to a gene: 15. Germline V gene sequence: CDR1 MDHEN, CDR2 SYDVKM. The CDR3 length is 17 residues. The chain's CDR3 is CASSAWGQGNREEKLFF. The DNA for the CDR3 is TGTGCCAGCAGTGCCTGGGGACAGGGTAATAGGGAGGAAAAACTGTTTTTT.

The chain uses TRBV6-2 or TRBV6-3 and TRBJ1-1, with D perhaps matching TRBD1 (6 bases). Germline CDR1 reads MNHEY; CDR2 reads SVGEGT. Trimming shortened V by 2 bases and J by 4 bases, and 17 bases separated the two germline ends. There are 16 residues in the CDR3. CDR3 bases: TGTGCCAGCAGTTACAATTCAGGGGCATGGAGCACTGAAGCTTTCTTT. It is translated as CASSYNSGAWSTEAFF.

The chain combines TRBV5-4 with TRBJ2-7, with TRBD2 matching over 13 bases. The germline V gene encodes CDR1 SGHNT and CDR2 YYREEE (reference sequence). The CDR3 covers 16 residues. V dropped 4 bases and J dropped 2; count of bases not matched to a gene: 6. CDR3 DNA: TGTGCCAGCAGCCTCGGGACTAGCGGGACCGCCTACGAGCAGTACTTC. Its protein is CASSLGTSGTAYEQYF.

The gene calls are TRBV19 and TRBJ1-4; tentatively, D is TRBD1 (6 bases). CDR1 is LNHDA, CDR2 SQIVND, per germline (reference sequence). V gave up 6 bases and J gave up 2 bases, with 19 bases separating them. The CDR3 has 17 amino acids. This CDR3 is CASSAQRGGSTNEKLFF. CDR3 DNA sequence: TGTGCCAGTAGCGCTCAAAGGGGGGGTTCCACTAATGAAAAACTGTTTTTT.

The chain employs TRBV19 and TRBJ1-1; TRBD1 might be the D (5 bases). The CDR3 is 12 amino acids. Per the germline V gene, CDR1 is LNHDA and CDR2 is SQIVND (reference sequence). Trimming pared 1 base from V and 10 bases from J, leaving 10 bases between. The CDR3: CASSIVRAGAFF. For the CDR3, the DNA is TGTGCCAGTAGTATAGTCAGGGCAGGAGCTTTCTTT. The variable domain in full, with the rest retrieved from reference TRBV19 and TRBJ1-1, is DGGITQSPKYLFRKEGQNVTLSCEQNLNHDAMYWYRQDPGQGLRLIYYSQIVNDFQKGDIAEGYSVSREKKESFPLTVTSAQKNPTAFYLCASSIVRAGAFFGQGTRLTVV.

J is TRBJ2-3 and V is TRBV19, with D perhaps matching TRBD2 (5 bases). The CDR3 extends over 15 amino acids. Trimming took 3 bases from V and 1 from J, leaving 11 bases between them. CDR1 is LNHDA and CDR2 is SQIVND in the germline V gene (reference sequence). The CDR3 reads CASSIRDSGTDTQYF. The CDR3 region has the DNA TGTGCCAGTAGTATTCGGGATTCTGGCACAGATACGCAGTATTTT.

The V gene is TRBV6-1, the J gene TRBJ2-1, with D possibly matching TRBD2 (6 bases). Germline loops: CDR1 MNHNS, CDR2 SASEGT. The CDR3 is 13 residues long. V lost 3 bases and J 7 bases, leaving 10 bases between the germline ends. The CDR3 spells CASSEWEENEQFF. CDR3 in DNA: TGTGCCAGCAGTGAGTGGGAGGAAAATGAGCAGTTCTTC.

This rearrangement joins TRBV7-2 to TRBJ2-1; 10 bases map to TRBD2. Looked up from germline, CDR1 is SGHTA and CDR2 is FQGNSA. The ends lost 5 bases at V and 2 bases at J; junction bases unmatched: 12. The CDR3 sequence is 18 residues long. CDR3: CASSPVVSGRRTYNEQFF. The DNA for the CDR3 is TGTGCCAGCAGCCCCGTCGTTAGCGGGAGGAGGACCTACAATGAGCAGTTCTTC.

The rearrangement uses TRBV6-6 and TRBJ1-4; 8 bases agree with TRBD1. The CDR3 sequence is 14 residues long. V lost 5 bases to trimming and J lost 7 bases; unmatched junction nucleotides: 6. Germline assignment: CDR1 MNHNY and CDR2 SVGAGI (reference sequence). DNA for the CDR3: TGTGCCAGCAGTCGGACAGGGTCGGGTGAAAAACTGTTTTTT. This gives the protein CASSRTGSGEKLFF.

In this sample, this clone turned up a few times. This sequence joins TRBV27 and TRBJ1-4, with a weak D call TRBD1 (6 bases). Germline V gene lookup returns CDR1 MNHEY and CDR2 SMNVEV (reference sequence). V lost 4 bases and J 3 bases, leaving 12 bases between the germline ends. The CDR3 consists of 15 residues. CDR3 loop: CASSSQGLANEKLFF. Written as DNA, the CDR3 is TGTGCCAGCAGTTCCCAGGGGCTGGCTAATGAAAAACTGTTTTTT. Full variable domain (remainder filled in from reference TRBV27 and TRBJ1-4): EAQVTQNPRYLITVTGKKLTVTCSQNMNHEYMSWYRQDPGLGLRQIYYSMNVEVTDKGDVPEGYKVSRKEKRNFPLILESPSPNQTSLYFCASSSQGLANEKLFFGSGTQLSVL.

The chain recombines TRBV12-5 with TRBJ1-5; no definite D call. This CDR3 is 12 amino acids long. Trimming cost V 6 bases and J 6 bases, with 9 bases left between them. Germline assignment: CDR1 LGHNT and CDR2 FRNRAP. The DNA of the CDR3 is TGTGCTAGTGGAGAGGGTGGTCAGCCCCAGCATTTT. Its protein product is CASGEGGQPQHF. Together with reference TRBV12-5 and TRBJ1-5, the CDR3 gives the full variable domain: DARVTQTPRHKVTEMGQEVTMRCQPILGHNTVFWYRQTMMQGLELLAYFRNRAPLDDSGMPKDRFSAEMPDATLATLKIQPSEPRDSAVYFCASGEGGQPQHFGDGTRLSIL.

This clone has just one count. The CDR3 sequence is CASSSDRAKLFF. CDR3 in DNA: TGTGCCAGCAGTTCCGACAGGGCAAAACTGTTTTTT. The chain uses TRBV7-8 and TRBJ1-4; 7 bases fit TRBD1. V was clipped by 6 bases and J by 10 bases; unmatched bases: 5. Germline V gene data show CDR1 as SGHVS and CDR2 as FQNEAQ. This CDR3 has 12 amino acids.

The sample holds one count of this clone. The chain employs TRBV7-2 and TRBJ1-1; D ambiguous. The CDR3 is 13 residues long. V dropped 4 bases and J dropped 7 bases, with 13 bases sitting between them. The germline V gene has CDR1 SGHTA and CDR2 FQGNSA. CDR3 nucleotide sequence: TGTGCCAGCAGCTCCCGGAGGGCAGATGAAGCTTTCTTT. Encoded protein: CASSSRRADEAFF.